This T cell receptor (beta chain) was sequenced in a study of cytomegalovirus exposure and HLA in healthy donors. Study as a whole: Earlier sequencing of 150 million to 200 million T cells yielded 100 million to 140 million unique TCR beta sequences. General observations from the study: At a 0.05 false discovery rate, a later analysis found some 17,000 TCR beta sequences to be associated with HLA alleles. Specificity for CMV antigens was confirmed in vitro for a few of the CMV-associated chains.

At the time of sampling, donors were nominally healthy, though unrecorded immune exposures were likely. This PCR relied on a set of 60 Vbeta primers and 13 Jbeta primers. Libraries were prepared by immunoSEQ multiplex PCR; TCRdb keeps only in-frame clonotypes and omits some of them. Among 100,000 or so clones listed, about 69% were seen once. The V and J ends lost 0 bases and 6 bases respectively, with 10 bases between them. Germline V gene lookup returns CDR1 SGHRS and CDR2 YFSETQ. The CDR3 runs to 14 residues. Note on this clone: Its antigen is not known.

The rearrangement uses TRBV5-1 and TRBJ2-4; D is ambiguous. The sequenced sample was PBMCs. The source of this sequence is a man aged 40-49 years in good health and CMV-seronegative. The CDR3 nucleotides are TGCGCCAGCAGCTTGGACGGCGGCTCAAACATTCAGTACTTC. Translating it yields CASSLDGGSNIQYF. Full variable domain (remainder filled in from reference TRBV5-1 and TRBJ2-4): KAGVTQTPRYLIKTRGQQVTLSCSPISGHRSVSWYQQTPGQGLQFLFEYFSETQRNKGNFPGRFSGRQFSNSRSEMNVSTLELGDSALYLCASSLDGGSNIQYFGAGTRLSVL.